This T cell receptor (beta chain) comes out of a study of T cells in localized non-small cell lung cancer. Regarding the study as a whole: Only one tumor region was sequenced, so heterogeneity remains possible. The greatest T cell clonality was found in uninvolved adjacent lung (higher than in tumor). Longer survival (overall) was linked to higher T cell density in blood. Median around 54 top-100 tumor clones were shared with paired adjacent lung.

Libraries were prepared by immunoSEQ multiplex PCR; TCRdb keeps only in-frame clonotypes and omits some of them. The sample lists tens of thousands of clones, about 83% occurring once. The CDR3 has 15 amino acids. In germline, CDR1 is LNHDA, CDR2 SQIVND (reference sequence). With V trimmed by 5 bases and J by 4 bases, 8 bases remained unmatched. A remark on this clone: What it binds is not known.

This receptor was obtained from a woman between 35 and 70 years old with stage II squamous cell lung carcinoma. Sample: PBMCs, taken before any cancer treatment. The chain uses TRBV19 and TRBJ2-5; 9 nucleotides align to TRBD2. The CDR3 is CASSASSGTGETQYF. The CDR3, as DNA: TGTGCCAGTAGTGCCTCTAGCGGGACGGGAGAGACCCAGTACTTC.